This TCR beta chain was sequenced during a study of Graves' ophthalmopathy and Graves' hyperthyroidism. RNA transcripts provided the template for amplifying TCR beta CDR3 regions. The first round was an RT-PCR with HTBI primers, and the second round was a multiplex PCR. TCRdb passed the multiplex PCR reads through MiXCR, listing each CDR3 protein once. Of hundreds of thousands of distinct CDR3 sequences listed, 15% are singletons. The sample holds one count of this clonotype. The CDR3 does not end in the conserved phenylalanine or tryptophan, so this is likely a read error. Germline trimming cut 5 bases from V and 3 bases from J; bases unmatched to any gene: 2. The CDR3 covers 13 residues. The germline V gene has CDR1 MNHEY and CDR2 SMNVEV (reference sequence).

The gene calls are TRBV27 and TRBJ1-1; 8 nucleotides match TRBD1. The TCR originated in a young woman with stable Graves' hyperthyroidism. Sequencing was done on a sample of peripheral blood. The CDR3 loop is CASSLDRDTEAFV. In nucleotides, the CDR3 is TGTGCCAGCAGTCTGGACAGGGACACTGAAGCTTTCGTT.